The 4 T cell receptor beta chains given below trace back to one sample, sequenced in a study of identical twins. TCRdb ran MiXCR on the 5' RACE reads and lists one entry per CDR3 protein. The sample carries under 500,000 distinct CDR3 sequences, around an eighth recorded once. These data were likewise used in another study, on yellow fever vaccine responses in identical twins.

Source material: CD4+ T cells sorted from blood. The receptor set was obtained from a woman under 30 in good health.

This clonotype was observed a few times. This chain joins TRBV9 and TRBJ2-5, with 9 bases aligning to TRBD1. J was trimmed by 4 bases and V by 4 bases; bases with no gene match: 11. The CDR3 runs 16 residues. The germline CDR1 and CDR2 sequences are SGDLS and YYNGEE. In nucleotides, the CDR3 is TGTGCCAGCAGCACCACGACAGGGGGTGGTGGAGAGACCCAGTACTTC. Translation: CASSTTTGGGGETQYF.

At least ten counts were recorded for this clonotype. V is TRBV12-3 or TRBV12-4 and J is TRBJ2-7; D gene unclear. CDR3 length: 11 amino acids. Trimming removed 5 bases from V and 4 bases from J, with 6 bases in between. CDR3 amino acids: CASSPTYEQYF. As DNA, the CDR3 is TGTGCCAGCAGTCCCACGTACGAGCAGTACTTC.

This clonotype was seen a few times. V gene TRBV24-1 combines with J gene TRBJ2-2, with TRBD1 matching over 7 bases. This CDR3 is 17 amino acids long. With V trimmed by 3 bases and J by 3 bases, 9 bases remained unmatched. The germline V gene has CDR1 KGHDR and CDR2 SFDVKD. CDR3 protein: CATSDRRQGWDTGELFF. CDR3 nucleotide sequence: TGTGCCACCAGTGATAGACGACAGGGATGGGACACCGGGGAGCTGTTTTTT.

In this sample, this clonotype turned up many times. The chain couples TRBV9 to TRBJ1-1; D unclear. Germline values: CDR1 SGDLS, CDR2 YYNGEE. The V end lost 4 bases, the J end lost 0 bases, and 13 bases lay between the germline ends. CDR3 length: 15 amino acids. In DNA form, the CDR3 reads TGTGCCAGCAGCTTCCGTATTACCTTGAACACTGAAGCTTTCTTT. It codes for CASSFRITLNTEAFF.